One and the same sample provided the 30 T cell receptor beta chains below, sequenced in a study of cytomegalovirus exposure and HLA in healthy donors. Only in-frame clones appear in the TCRdb table, and some are missing; sequencing was by immunoSEQ multiplex PCR. The table has 250,000 to 350,000 clones, about nine tenths seen once. The material sequenced was PBMCs. The source is a woman between 18 and 29 years old in good health and CMV-seronegative.

This chain links TRBV4-1 with TRBJ2-7, with 8 bases fitting TRBD1. Germline CDR1 reads MGHRA; CDR2 reads YSYEKL. Trimming removed 1 base from V and 0 bases from J; junction bases left unmatched: 5. CDR3 length equals 16 residues. The CDR3 reads CASSQAAGQDSYEQYF. In nucleotides, the CDR3 is TGCGCCAGCAGCCAAGCCGCGGGACAGGACTCCTACGAGCAGTACTTC.

This clone was seen many times. J is TRBJ2-2 and V is TRBV19; 11 bases agree with TRBD2. CDR1 and CDR2 (germline): LNHDA, SQIVND (reference sequence). This CDR3 has 14 residues. V shed 7 bases and J 6 bases; nucleotides not matched to a gene: 4. As DNA, the CDR3 is TGTGCCAGTAAGGGACTAGCGGACGCCGGGGAGCTGTTTTTT. Residues: CASKGLADAGELFF.

The V gene is TRBV18, the J gene TRBJ1-5, with no clear D. V lost 3 bases and J 3 bases, leaving 15 bases between the germline ends. This CDR3 has 16 residues. Germline loops: CDR1 KGHSH, CDR2 LQKENI. The CDR3 loop reads CASSPSAPGNNQPQHF. The CDR3 DNA reads TGTGCCAGCTCACCTAGTGCCCCGGGTAACAATCAGCCCCAGCATTTT.

J is TRBJ1-2 and V is TRBV18; 7 nucleotides align to TRBD1. CDR3 size: 15 residues. CDR1 KGHSH and CDR2 LQKENI come from the germline V gene. The V and J ends lost 3 bases and 3 bases, in that order; junction bases with no gene match: 7. This chain's CDR3 is CASSPRTGPDYGYTF. The CDR3, as DNA: TGTGCCAGCTCACCCCGGACAGGTCCCGACTATGGCTACACCTTC.

J is TRBJ2-1 and V is TRBV4-1; 13 bases line up with TRBD2. The CDR3 is made up of 13 amino acids. The junction had 0 bases not matched to a gene; V was cut back by 8 bases and J by 5 bases. Germline V CDR1 and CDR2: MGHRA, YSYEKL. This chain's CDR3 is CASGLAGDNEQFF. The CDR3 coding sequence is TGCGCCAGCGGACTAGCGGGGGACAATGAGCAGTTCTTC.

The chain combines TRBV5-6 with TRBJ2-3; 9 nucleotides agree with TRBD2. From germline, CDR1 is SGHDT and CDR2 YYEEEE. With 0 bases clipped from V and 4 bases from J, the junction kept 3 bases outside the gene matches. This CDR3 has 15 residues. The CDR3 region has the DNA TGTGCCAGCAGCTTGGTAGCGGGAGCATCAGATACGCAGTATTTT. It is translated as CASSLVAGASDTQYF.

The DNA for the CDR3 is TGTGCCAGCAGTTTGACTAGTCAAAAGGATACGCAGTATTTT. Protein product: CASSLTSQKDTQYF. The V gene is TRBV27, the J gene TRBJ2-3, with a weak D call TRBD2 (6 bases). CDR3 length equals 14 residues. Germline values: CDR1 MNHEY, CDR2 SMNVEV (reference sequence). Between the trimmed V and J ends, which lost 3 bases and 6 bases, there was a span of 13 bases.

The chain has TRBV28 and TRBJ2-1; tentatively, D is TRBD1 (6 bases). The V end was cut by 4 bases, the J end by 8 bases, with 15 bases between. The length of the CDR3 is 14 residues. Germline V gives CDR1 MDHEN, CDR2 SYDVKM. The DNA for the CDR3 is TGTGCCAGCAGTTATCCAGGGGCGATTTATGAGCAGTTCTTC. This sequence encodes CASSYPGAIYEQFF.

The gene calls are TRBV6-6 and TRBJ1-4, with 8 bases identical to TRBD1. CDR3 length: 14 residues. Trimming removed 8 bases from V and 8 bases from J; junction bases left unmatched: 10. Germline V CDR1 and CDR2: MNHNY, SVGAGI (reference sequence). The CDR3 bases are TGTGCCAGCCGGCAGACAGGGGTGTACGAAAAACTGTTTTTT. This translates into CASRQTGVYEKLFF.

This chain links TRBV4-1 with TRBJ1-2; 8 bases align to TRBD1. The length of the CDR3 is 15 residues. V shed 4 bases and J 3 bases; nucleotides not matched to a gene: 7. Germline V gene data show CDR1 as MGHRA and CDR2 as YSYEKL. Here the CDR3 DNA reads TGCGCCAGCAGCCTATCGACAGGGGAGTACTATGGCTACACCTTC. It is translated as CASSLSTGEYYGYTF.

This clone has only a few counts. The V and J genes are TRBV7-2 and TRBJ1-2; TRBD1 aligns across 9 bases. The CDR3 covers 13 residues. Germline V gives CDR1 SGHTA, CDR2 FQGNSA. V gave up 5 bases and J gave up 5 bases; unmatched junction bases: 3. CDR3 protein: CASSQGTGYGYTF. As DNA, the CDR3 is TGTGCCAGCAGCCAGGGGACAGGGTATGGCTACACCTTC.

The chain employs TRBV7-2 and TRBJ2-2, with 7 bases aligning to TRBD1. The CDR3 is made up of 14 amino acids. The V gene end was trimmed by 7 bases and the J gene end by 7 bases; junction bases not matched to a gene: 9. Germline V gives CDR1 SGHTA, CDR2 FQGNSA. This chain's CDR3 is CASNNLTGYGELFF. The CDR3 nucleotides are TGTGCCAGCAACAATCTGACAGGGTACGGGGAGCTGTTTTTT.

The chain has TRBV6-1 and TRBJ2-7; possible D gene TRBD2, 6 bases. V lost 2 bases, J lost 4 bases, and 21 bases lay in between. CDR3 length: 17 amino acids. The germline V gene has CDR1 MNHNS and CDR2 SASEGT. CDR3 DNA sequence: TGTGCCAGCAGTGAATTCCGCGGTGCGGGGACGTTATACGAGCAGTACTTC. Translation gives CASSEFRGAGTLYEQYF.

This clone was counted between two and nine times. This chain connects TRBV7-6 to TRBJ2-5; 9 bases fit TRBD1. Germline values: CDR1 SGHVS, CDR2 FNYEAQ. Losses at the gene ends were 5 bases for V and 5 bases for J; bases not matched to a gene: 9. This CDR3 region has 15 residues. As DNA, the CDR3 is TGTGCCAGCAGCCCGTGGACAGGGGATACGGAGACCCAGTACTTC. This encodes CASSPWTGDTETQYF.

V is TRBV2 and J is TRBJ1-2; 9 nucleotides match TRBD1. The CDR3 totals 17 residues. Losses at the gene ends were 1 base for V and 3 bases for J; bases not matched to a gene: 9. Germline lookup yields CDR1 SNHLY and CDR2 FYNNEI. The CDR3 sequence: CASSEEPRTGEDYGYTF. The CDR3 DNA reads as TGTGCCAGCAGTGAAGAACCCCGGACAGGGGAGGACTATGGCTACACCTTC.

The chain links TRBV2 to TRBJ1-1; 7 bases map to TRBD1. Germline CDR1 SNHLY, CDR2 FYNNEI. CDR3 length: 15 amino acids. After removal of 5 bases from V and 0 bases from J, the junction contained 6 bases not matched to a gene. CDR3 in amino acids: CASSRRQGLNTEAFF. In DNA form, the CDR3 reads TGTGCCAGCAGTCGGCGACAGGGCCTGAACACTGAAGCTTTCTTT.

The chain uses TRBV7-8 and TRBJ1-2; a weak D match, TRBD1 (5 bases). The CDR3 length is 12 residues. CDR1 and CDR2 (germline): SGHVS, FQNEAQ. The V and J ends lost 6 bases and 4 bases respectively, with 9 bases between them. CDR3 DNA sequence: TGTGCCAGCAGTCTCGACAGCTATGGCTACACCTTC. Its protein is CASSLDSYGYTF. The variable domain in full, with the rest retrieved from reference TRBV7-8 and TRBJ1-2, is GAGVSQSPRYKVAKRGQDVALRCDPISGHVSLFWYQQALGQGPEFLTYFQNEAQLDKSGLPSDRFFAERPEGSVSTLKIQRTQQEDSAVYLCASSLDSYGYTFGSGTRLTVV.

This sequence joins TRBV6-6 and TRBJ2-7; 8 bases are shared with TRBD1. The CDR3 sequence is 14 residues long. The germline V gene encodes CDR1 MNHNY and CDR2 SVGAGI (reference sequence). The ends lost 6 bases at V and 2 bases at J; junction bases unmatched: 6. CDR3 DNA sequence: TGTGCCAGCAGCGGACAGGGTCTTACCTACGAGCAGTACTTC. As protein: CASSGQGLTYEQYF.

V usage is TRBV5-1 and J usage is TRBJ1-2, with 10 bases identical to TRBD1. Trimming took 4 bases from V and 4 from J; bases not matched to a gene: 7. This CDR3 spans 15 amino acids. Germline CDR1 reads SGHRS; CDR2 reads YFSETQ. CDR3 loop: CASSPPGQGTYGYTF. The DNA of the CDR3 is TGCGCCAGCAGCCCGCCGGGACAGGGGACCTATGGCTACACCTTC. Full variable domain (outside the CDR3, taken from reference TRBV5-1 and TRBJ1-2): KAGVTQTPRYLIKTRGQQVTLSCSPISGHRSVSWYQQTPGQGLQFLFEYFSETQRNKGNFPGRFSGRQFSNSRSEMNVSTLELGDSALYLCASSPPGQGTYGYTFGSGTRLTVV.

The chain joins TRBV7-3 to TRBJ1-2; 7 positions match TRBD1. CDR3 length: 17 residues. Germline V gives CDR1 SGHTA, CDR2 FQGTGA. The J segment lost 4 bases and the V segment lost 1 base, leaving 12 bases of the junction unmatched. The CDR3 sequence is CASSLNSRGLEGYGYTF. CDR3 DNA sequence: TGTGCCAGCAGCTTAAATTCCAGGGGGTTGGAGGGCTATGGCTACACCTTC.

This clone appeared many times. The CDR3 reads CATSTGSSYEQYF. The CDR3 DNA is TGCGCCACCTCGACAGGGAGCTCCTACGAGCAGTACTTC. The rearrangement joins TRBV5-1 to TRBJ2-7, with 7 bases matching TRBD1. The germline gives CDR1 SGHRS, CDR2 YFSETQ. V was pared by 9 bases and J by 0 bases, with 6 bases of the junction left unmatched. The CDR3 contains 13 residues. The whole variable domain, remainder taken from reference TRBV5-1 and TRBJ2-7, is KAGVTQTPRYLIKTRGQQVTLSCSPISGHRSVSWYQQTPGQGLQFLFEYFSETQRNKGNFPGRFSGRQFSNSRSEMNVSTLELGDSALYLCATSTGSSYEQYFGPGTRLTVT.

V is TRBV5-1 and J is TRBJ2-1, with 7 bases lining up with TRBD2. With 3 bases clipped from V and 5 bases from J, the junction kept 8 bases outside the gene matches. From germline, CDR1 is SGHRS and CDR2 YFSETQ. The CDR3 contains 15 residues. The CDR3 protein is CASSSAAGMNNEQFF. The DNA of the CDR3 is TGCGCCAGCAGCTCTGCAGCGGGAATGAACAATGAGCAGTTCTTC.

This clone came up once. The CDR3 reads CASKFEQGGETQYF. The CDR3 DNA is TGTGCCAGCAAATTTGAGCAGGGTGGAGAGACCCAGTACTTC. The V call is TRBV6-1, the J call TRBJ2-5; a possible D gene is TRBD1 (5 bases). CDR1 and CDR2 from the germline V gene are MNHNS and SASEGT. Trimming shortened V by 7 bases and J by 4 bases, and 16 bases separated the two germline ends. The CDR3 sequence is 14 residues long.

The J gene is TRBJ2-3, the V gene TRBV4-3; 7 bases are a match to TRBD1. Per germline, CDR1 LGHNA and CDR2 YSLEER. J gave up 6 bases and V 2 bases, and 11 bases lay outside the gene matches. The CDR3 has 16 amino acids. Here the CDR3 reads CASSQNSAGGADTQYF. CDR3 nucleotides: TGCGCCAGCAGCCAAAATAGCGCAGGGGGTGCGGATACGCAGTATTTT.

This clone was detected only once. The chain couples TRBV6-6 to TRBJ2-5; 7 bases are a match to TRBD1. V shed 7 bases, J shed 2 bases, and the junction held 10 bases outside the gene matches. The CDR3 is 15 residues long. Per germline, CDR1 MNHNY and CDR2 SVGAGI (reference sequence). In DNA, the CDR3 is TGTGCCAGCACTCTTCATCAGGGACAGCAAGAGACCCAGTACTTC. Translating gives CASTLHQGQQETQYF.

The chain links TRBV28 to TRBJ2-2; D may be TRBD2 (6 bases). The germline V gene has CDR1 MDHEN and CDR2 SYDVKM. CDR3 length: 16 amino acids. The ends were cut back, 5 bases at V and 7 bases at J, with 20 bases in the middle. The CDR3: CASSTVAGTGVGELFF. For the CDR3, the DNA is TGTGCCAGCAGTACCGTGGCGGGGACCGGGGTCGGGGAGCTGTTTTTT. Combining the CDR3 with reference TRBV28 and TRBJ2-2 gives the whole variable domain DVKVTQSSRYLVKRTGEKVFLECVQDMDHENMFWYRQDPGLGLRLIYFSYDVKMKEKGDIPEGYSVSREKKERFSLILESASTNQTSMYLCASSTVAGTGVGELFFGEGSRLTVL.

The gene calls are TRBV5-1 and TRBJ2-7, with D perhaps matching TRBD2 (5 bases). Looked up from germline, CDR1 is SGHRS and CDR2 is YFSETQ. The length of the CDR3 is 15 residues. V was cut by 0 bases and J by 5 bases, with 15 bases left in between. CDR3 DNA: TGCGCCAGCAGCTTGGTGGGAGACCCCGGGCACGAGCAGTACTTC. This translates into CASSLVGDPGHEQYF.

A word on this clone: Other DNA sequences within the sample encode an identical CDR3. This chain connects TRBV4-3 to TRBJ1-2; D unclear. Germline-derived CDR1 and CDR2 are LGHNA and YSLEER. Trimming took off 0 bases at V and 5 bases at J, with 7 bases between the two ends. The CDR3 extends over 13 amino acids. In nucleotides, the CDR3 is TGCGCCAGCAGCCAAGATGGAGGTTATGGCTACACCTTC. As protein: CASSQDGGYGYTF.

The CDR3: CAWSPLAGGETQYF. The CDR3 DNA follows: TGTGCCTGGAGCCCCTTGGCTGGCGGAGAGACCCAGTACTTC. The chain couples TRBV30 to TRBJ2-5; D not certain. This CDR3 is built from 14 residues. Trimming removed 3 bases from V and 4 bases from J, with 15 bases in between. Germline V gene lookup returns CDR1 GTSNPN and CDR2 SVGIG (reference sequence).

V and J are TRBV19 and TRBJ1-1; D may be TRBD1 (5 bases). V was shortened by 7 bases and J by 4 bases, with 16 bases between the two germline ends. This CDR3 has 14 amino acids. Germline V lookup: CDR1 LNHDA, CDR2 SQIVND (reference sequence). The CDR3 is CASTLSGVGTEAFF. The CDR3 DNA reads as TGTGCCAGTACCCTCTCGGGGGTCGGCACTGAAGCTTTCTTT.